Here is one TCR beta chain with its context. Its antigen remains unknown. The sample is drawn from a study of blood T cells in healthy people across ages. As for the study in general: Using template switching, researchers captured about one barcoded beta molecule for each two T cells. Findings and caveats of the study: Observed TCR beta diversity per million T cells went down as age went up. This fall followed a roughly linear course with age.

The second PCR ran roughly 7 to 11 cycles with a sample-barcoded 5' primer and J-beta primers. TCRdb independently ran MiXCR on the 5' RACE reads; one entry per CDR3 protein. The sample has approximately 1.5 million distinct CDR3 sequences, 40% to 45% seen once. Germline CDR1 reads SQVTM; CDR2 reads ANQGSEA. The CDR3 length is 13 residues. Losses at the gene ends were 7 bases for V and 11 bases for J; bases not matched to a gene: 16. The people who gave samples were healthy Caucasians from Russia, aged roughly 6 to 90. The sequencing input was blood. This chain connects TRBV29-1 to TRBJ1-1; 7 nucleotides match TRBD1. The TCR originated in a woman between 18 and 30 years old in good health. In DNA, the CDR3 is TGCAGCGGTGACGGAGGGACAGCCGCAGGGGCTTTCTTT. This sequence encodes CSGDGGTAAGAFF. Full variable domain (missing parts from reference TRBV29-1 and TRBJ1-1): SAVISQKPSRDICQRGTSLTIQCQVDSQVTMMFWYRQQPGQSLTLIATANQGSEATYESGFVIDKFPISRPNLTFSTLTVSNMSPEDSSIYLCSGDGGTAAGAFFGQGTRLTVV.